This T cell receptor beta chain is drawn from a study of identical twins. Study conclusions and caveats: Findings depended on cross-sectional statistics rather than tracking the same donors.

This clonotype came up a few times. Its antigen is undetermined. One entry per CDR3 protein, called by TCRdb with MiXCR from the 5' RACE reads. This table holds 690,000 or so distinct CDR3 sequences, over 8.5% found once. The CDR3 has 15 amino acids. Trimming removed 8 bases from V and 6 bases from J, with 20 bases in between. This sample also appeared in a second study, on yellow fever vaccine responses in identical twins. That report adds: Twins' T cell vaccine responses reportedly looked partly convergent, partly personalized.

The sample comprised PBMCs. The J gene is TRBJ2-1, the V gene TRBV12-3 or TRBV12-4; D may be TRBD2 (6 bases). The sequence was obtained from a woman between 18 and 30 years old in good health. The CDR3 DNA follows: TGTGCCAGCTGGCCGCAGGGCGGGATGAGCAATGAGCAGTTCTTC. It specifies CASWPQGGMSNEQFF.